Described below is a single TCR beta chain sequence and its context. During its preparation, the TCRbeta library received unique molecular identifiers. TCRdb used MiXCR to reprocess the PCR reads, holding one entry per CDR3 protein. Of some 500,000 distinct CDR3 sequences listed, approximately 20% are singletons. The sample comes from a study of T-cell reconstitution after alpha-beta-depleted transplantation in children. The V gene lost 2 bases and the J gene lost 4 bases, with 15 bases spanning the gap. Germline loops: CDR1 LNHNV, CDR2 YYDKDF (reference sequence). The CDR3 loop spans 16 amino acids. Sequenced material: PBMCs from the stem cell graft donor, taken from the stem cell graft. The sequence was collected from a human donor who donated a stem cell graft to a child with acute lymphoblastic leukemia. The V and J genes are TRBV15 and TRBJ2-1, with D possibly TRBD2 on 5 matching bases. The CDR3 DNA follows: TGTGCCACCAGCAGAACCAGCGGAGCAAATTACAATGAGCAGTTCTTC. Translated: CATSRTSGANYNEQFF.